This passage covers 3 T cell receptor beta chains from one sample sequenced in a study of CD8+ T cells in alopecia areata (dated by TCRdb to between 2017 and 2018). Library method: the immunoSEQ multiplex PCR assay. RNA was extracted from all samples and reverse transcribed into cDNA as template for TCR sequencing. The source is immuneACCESS, and TCRdb retained only in-frame sequences with V and J called. Part of the clones is not carried over; for the studies checked, unresolved V genes explain less than half of this, and the remainder is unexplained. Here the sample has some 150,000 clones; about two thirds occur a single time. The ten largest clonotypes hold 30% to 45% of the sample. Sequencing used CD8+ T cells sorted from blood. The receptors derive from a human donor in good health.

Here the CDR3 reads CASSLGMEGGYTF. CDR3 DNA sequence: TGCGCCAGCAGCTTGGGTATGGAGGGAGGCTACACCTTC. The chain combines TRBV5-1 with TRBJ1-2; no definite D call. V lost 0 bases, J lost 8 bases, and 11 bases lay in between. From germline, CDR1 is SGHRS and CDR2 YFSETQ. The CDR3 is 13 amino acids.

This sequence joins TRBV10-2 and TRBJ2-7; D call uncertain. Trimming left V 4 bases short and J 4 bases short, with 11 bases between. From germline, CDR1 is WSHSY and CDR2 SAAADI. This CDR3 comprises 13 residues. This CDR3 is CASSATSGYEQYF. In nucleotides, the CDR3 is TGCGCCAGCAGTGCAACGTCCGGGTACGAGCAGTACTTC.

This chain links TRBV29-1 with TRBJ2-5; possibly TRBD1 for D (6 bases). The CDR3 has 18 amino acids. CDR1 SQVTM and CDR2 ANQGSEA come from the germline V gene. The ends were cut back, 0 bases at V and 5 bases at J, with 25 bases in the middle. As DNA, the CDR3 is TGCAGCGTTGAAGATCTTCCGTTCCGGACAGTGGGGATTGAGACCCAGTACTTC. Its translation is CSVEDLPFRTVGIETQYF. Using reference TRBV29-1 and TRBJ2-5 for the parts outside the CDR3, the full variable domain is SAVISQKPSRDICQRGTSLTIQCQVDSQVTMMFWYRQQPGQSLTLIATANQGSEATYESGFVIDKFPISRPNLTFSTLTVSNMSPEDSSIYLCSVEDLPFRTVGIETQYFGPGTRLLVL.